This entry concerns a single T cell receptor (beta chain). A much more abundant neighbour one base away suggests this may be a read error. These data originate in a study of regulatory T cells in long-lasting Graves disease. Building the TCR beta libraries relied on iRepertoire HTBI primers, and CDR3 regions underwent Arm-PCR. Each CDR3 protein is one row after TCRdb ran MiXCR on the multiplex PCR reads. The sample holds about 430,000 distinct CDR3 sequences, about 15% seen once. Time point denoted: newly diagnosed GD, antithyroid drugs for less than 3 months. Extracted RNA from PBMCs served as the source of the TCR library. Germline loops: CDR1 MDHEN, CDR2 SYDVKM. This CDR3 is built from 11 residues. These same data were also listed under a study on T cells in Graves' hyperthyroidism and ophthalmopathy.

This material consisted of peripheral blood mononuclear cells (PBMCs), taken at new diagnosis, from a patient treated with antithyroid drugs. This clonotype was sampled from a woman in her 40s with Graves disease. The rearrangement joins TRBV28 to TRBJ1-5; D remains ambiguous. CDR3 loop: CASRNNQPQRF. The CDR3 DNA sequence: TGTGCCAGCAGGAACAATCAGCCCCAGCGTTTT.